This entry lists 29 T cell receptor gamma chains sequenced from one sample in a study of Vδ1+ human thymocytes. The study's findings and limits: Highly polyclonal TRG and TRD repertoires with Gaussian CDR3 length distributions appeared in thymus.

These TCRs are of unknown antigen specificity. Extracted RNA was reverse transcribed into cDNA. The CDR3 regions were amplified by multiplex PCR from V-gene primers to a constant-region primer. TCRdb re-called the multiplex PCR reads using CATT. The table includes about 36,000 gamma-chain clones, over 20% detected once. The sample consisted of Vdelta1+ gamma-delta thymocytes from the thymus. Subset given: FACS-sorted CD3+ TCRalphabeta- TCRVdelta1+ TCRVdelta2- thymocytes. These TCRs come from a girl under three years old who had congenital heart surgery.

The chain links TRGV9 to TRGJP2. The CDR3 is 19 amino acids. CDR1 is GITISATS, CDR2 ISYDGTV, per germline (reference sequence). The ends lost 0 bases at V and 0 bases at J; junction bases unmatched: 13. CDR3 residues: CALWEVQGPSYSSDWIKTF. The CDR3 coding sequence is TGTGCCTTGTGGGAGGTGCAGGGCCCCTCCTATAGTAGTGATTGGATCAAGACGTTT.

The sample holds a few counts of this clone. The identical CDR3 is also encoded by other nucleotide sequences in the sample. The chain links TRGV4 to TRGJ1 or TRGJ2. The CDR3 loop spans 13 amino acids. The germline gives CDR1 EGSTGY, CDR2 YDSYTSSV. V was pared by 1 base and J by 4 bases, with 4 bases of the junction left unmatched. CDR3 in amino acids: CATWDGGYYKKLF. The CDR3 nucleotides read TGTGCCACCTGGGATGGTGGGTATTATAAGAAACTCTTT.

In the case of this clone: Additional DNA sequences in this sample encode the identical CDR3. The chain employs TRGV3 and TRGJP2. Germline CDR1 and CDR2: VTNTFY and YDVSTARD (reference sequence). This CDR3 is 14 amino acids long. Trimming cost V 0 bases and J 8 bases; bases outside gene matches: 6. The CDR3 loop is CATWDRPRDWIKTF. The CDR3 bases are TGTGCCACCTGGGACAGGCCTAGGGATTGGATCAAGACGTTT.

Worth noting for this clone: Other DNA variants within this sample encode the same CDR3. V is TRGV8 and J is TRGJ1 or TRGJ2. V lost 1 base, J lost 4 bases, and 7 bases stayed unmatched. Germline values: CDR1 VENAVY, CDR2 YDSYNSRV. The CDR3 has 14 amino acids. As DNA, the CDR3 is TGTGCCACCTGGGATAGAGGGTGCTATTATAAGAAACTCTTT. It codes for CATWDRGCYYKKLF.

This clone was seen just once. A much larger clone lies one base from this, so it may be a read error. This sample includes further DNA sequences coding for the same CDR3. The chain has TRGV4 and TRGJ1 or TRGJ2. The CDR3 runs to 14 residues. In germline, CDR1 is EGSTGY, CDR2 YDSYTSSV. The V and J ends lost 1 base and 0 bases, in that order; junction bases with no gene match: 3. CDR3 nucleotides: TGTGCCACCTGGGATGGCACGAATTATTATAAGAAACTCTTT. Translated: CATWDGTNYYKKLF.

This clone was observed a handful of times. A much larger clone sits a single nucleotide away, making a read error possible. This sequence joins TRGV3 and TRGJ1 or TRGJ2. The CDR3 extends over 14 amino acids. J lost 2 bases, V lost 3 bases, and 7 bases had no gene match. Germline CDR1 VTNTFY, CDR2 YDVSTARD (reference sequence). The CDR3 coding sequence is TGTGCCACCTGGGACGGACCGTATTATTATAAGAAACTCTTT. It is translated as CATWDGPYYYKKLF.

The J gene is TRGJ1 or TRGJ2, the V gene TRGV3. Germline values: CDR1 VTNTFY, CDR2 YDVSTARD (reference sequence). Trimming cost V 3 bases and J 7 bases; bases outside gene matches: 15. The CDR3 runs 15 residues. In DNA, the CDR3 is TGTGCCACCTGGGACTGCCTCGGAGCCCCGTATAAGAAACTCTTT. Translation gives CATWDCLGAPYKKLF.

In this sample, this clone turned up a few times. The chain couples TRGV9 to TRGJ1 or TRGJ2. The germline V gene encodes CDR1 GITISATS and CDR2 ISYDGTV (reference sequence). Germline trimming cut 3 bases from V and 15 bases from J; bases unmatched to any gene: 14. The CDR3 totals 12 residues. CDR3 sequence (DNA): TGTGCCTTGTGGGAGATCCCTTATAAGGGACTCTTT. Translated: CALWEIPYKGLF.

The V and J genes are TRGV9 and TRGJ1 or TRGJ2. The V segment lost 12 bases and the J segment 12 bases; nucleotides outside the gene matches: 11. Germline loops: CDR1 GITISATS, CDR2 ISYDGTV (reference sequence). CDR3 length: 9 amino acids. The CDR3, as DNA: TGTGCCCTTATGAGGAGGAAACTCTTT. Amino acid sequence: CALMRRKLF.

This clone has only a few counts. This rearrangement joins TRGV9 to TRGJ1 or TRGJ2. The CDR3 runs 12 residues. Germline-derived CDR1 and CDR2 are GITISATS and ISYDGTV (reference sequence). The V gene end was trimmed by 7 bases and the J gene end by 6 bases; junction bases not matched to a gene: 9. CDR3 protein: CALCTKSYKKLF. For the CDR3, the DNA is TGTGCCTTGTGTACGAAGAGTTATAAGAAACTCTTT.

This clone was detected only a few times. The chain joins TRGV9 to TRGJ1 or TRGJ2. This CDR3 contains 15 residues. Per germline, CDR1 GITISATS and CDR2 ISYDGTV (reference sequence). V was pared by 3 bases and J by 0 bases, with 8 bases of the junction left unmatched. CDR3 amino acids: CALWERRSNYYKKLF. CDR3 nucleotide sequence: TGTGCCTTGTGGGAGCGCCGATCGAATTATTATAAGAAACTCTTT.

The V call is TRGV9, the J call TRGJP2. Trimming took 3 bases from V and 0 from J; bases not matched to a gene: 4. The CDR3 is 15 amino acids. The germline gives CDR1 GITISATS, CDR2 ISYDGTV (reference sequence). The CDR3 protein is CALWEQYSSDWIKTF. Written as DNA, the CDR3 is TGTGCCTTGTGGGAGCAATATAGTAGTGATTGGATCAAGACGTTT.

As regards this clone: A much larger clonotype is one base distant, so this may be a read error. The chain combines TRGV9 with TRGJ1 or TRGJ2. This CDR3 is 10 amino acids long. Germline V gene lookup returns CDR1 GITISATS and CDR2 ISYDGTV (reference sequence). The V segment lost 5 bases and the J segment 8 bases; nucleotides outside the gene matches: 3. The CDR3 loop is CALWGDKKLF. CDR3 bases: TGTGCCTTGTGGGGAGATAAGAAACTCTTT.

Only a few counts were recorded for this clone. This chain uses TRGV8 with TRGJ1 or TRGJ2. V lost 0 bases, J lost 11 bases, and 13 bases stayed unmatched. This CDR3 region has 14 residues. Germline lookup yields CDR1 VENAVY and CDR2 YDSYNSRV. CDR3 bases: TGTGCCACCTGGGATAGGCGGATGGGCGGACAGAAACTCTTT. Protein product: CATWDRRMGGQKLF.

The chain uses TRGV9 and TRGJ1 or TRGJ2. Germline lookup yields CDR1 GITISATS and CDR2 ISYDGTV (reference sequence). There are 14 residues in the CDR3. Unmatched junction bases numbered 11, after V lost 6 bases and J lost 3 bases. In DNA, the CDR3 is TGTGCCTTGTGGAACCCCTCCATTTATTATAAGAAACTCTTT. Translated, it gives CALWNPSIYYKKLF.

This clone has a handful of counts. The chain recombines TRGV3 with TRGJ1 or TRGJ2. Trimming cost V 1 base and J 9 bases; bases outside gene matches: 9. The CDR3 extends over 13 amino acids. Germline CDR1 is VTNTFY and CDR2 is YDVSTARD (reference sequence). The CDR3 region has the DNA TGTGCCACCTGGGACAGAAGCATAAGTAAGAAACTCTTT. Translation: CATWDRSISKKLF.

This clone was counted many times. The rearrangement uses TRGV5 and TRGJ1 or TRGJ2. Germline loops: CDR1 VINAFY, CDR2 YDVSNSKD. The CDR3 sequence is 13 residues long. J gave up 7 bases and V 0 bases, and 6 bases lay outside the gene matches. The CDR3 DNA follows: TGTGCCACCTGGGACAGGCAGGGGTATAAGAAACTCTTT. It codes for CATWDRQGYKKLF.

With respect to this clone: A much more abundant neighbour one base away suggests this may be a read error. The J gene is TRGJ1 or TRGJ2, the V gene TRGV3. The V segment lost 1 base and the J segment 6 bases; nucleotides outside the gene matches: 3. Looked up from germline, CDR1 is VTNTFY and CDR2 is YDVSTARD (reference sequence). The CDR3 runs to 12 residues. Written as DNA, the CDR3 is TGTGCCACCTGGGACAGTTTTTATAAGAAACTCTTT. Amino acids: CATWDSFYKKLF.

Turning to this clone: A much bigger clone sits one base away, suggesting this may be a read error. Within the sample, other DNA sequences also encode this same CDR3. The genes are TRGV9 and TRGJ1 or TRGJ2. V lost 5 bases, J lost 0 bases, and 4 bases stayed unmatched. The CDR3 sequence is 13 residues long. Germline assignment: CDR1 GITISATS and CDR2 ISYDGTV (reference sequence). CDR3 DNA sequence: TGTGCCTTGTGGGGGGGGAATTATTATAAGAAACTCTTT. This codes for CALWGGNYYKKLF.

The J gene is TRGJ1 or TRGJ2, the V gene TRGV9. The CDR3 loop spans 11 amino acids. The germline V gene encodes CDR1 GITISATS and CDR2 ISYDGTV (reference sequence). The J segment lost 9 bases and the V segment lost 2 bases, leaving 4 bases of the junction unmatched. The CDR3 coding sequence is TGTGCCTTGTGGGAGGAGACTAAGAAACTCTTT. Protein sequence: CALWEETKKLF.

This clone showed up just a few times. V usage is TRGV4 and J usage is TRGJ1 or TRGJ2. Germline V lookup: CDR1 EGSTGY, CDR2 YDSYTSSV. This CDR3 spans 12 amino acids. V was pared by 6 bases and J by 2 bases, with 4 bases of the junction left unmatched. Written as DNA, the CDR3 is TGTGCCACCTGGATTTATTATTATAAGAAACTCTTT. Amino acids: CATWIYYYKKLF.

Worth noting for this clone: A much larger clone is a single base away; this may be a read error. V gene TRGV4 combines with J gene TRGJ1 or TRGJ2. The CDR3 spans 13 residues. Trimming removed 2 bases from V and 3 bases from J; junction bases left unmatched: 4. From germline, CDR1 is EGSTGY and CDR2 YDSYTSSV. CDR3 loop: CATWDALYYKKLF. The DNA of the CDR3 is TGTGCCACCTGGGATGCGCTTTATTATAAGAAACTCTTT.

This clone was observed a handful of times. This sequence joins TRGV9 and TRGJ1 or TRGJ2. CDR1 and CDR2 (germline): GITISATS, ISYDGTV (reference sequence). V shed 3 bases, J shed 6 bases, and the junction held 8 bases outside the gene matches. This CDR3 is 13 amino acids long. In DNA, the CDR3 is TGTGCCTTGTGGGAGCCCCACAGTTATAAGAAACTCTTT. This encodes CALWEPHSYKKLF.

The V gene is TRGV8, the J gene TRGJ1 or TRGJ2. The CDR3 runs 11 residues. V shed 5 bases, J shed 10 bases, and the junction held 8 bases outside the gene matches. Germline V gene sequence: CDR1 VENAVY, CDR2 YDSYNSRV. The CDR3 protein is CATWAPPKKLF. The DNA of the CDR3 is TGTGCCACCTGGGCACCTCCGAAGAAACTCTTT.

The V and J genes are TRGV3 and TRGJP2. V shed 3 bases and J 3 bases; nucleotides not matched to a gene: 7. The CDR3 length is 15 residues. Germline CDR1 reads VTNTFY; CDR2 reads YDVSTARD (reference sequence). Here the CDR3 reads CATWDPLGSDWIKTF. In nucleotides, the CDR3 is TGTGCCACCTGGGACCCACTAGGTAGTGATTGGATCAAGACGTTT.

This clone was found a few times. It may be a read error: a sequence one base away is much more abundant. The same CDR3 arises from other DNA sequences in this sample as well. The V gene is TRGV2, the J gene TRGJ1 or TRGJ2. This CDR3 contains 13 residues. In germline, CDR1 is EGSNGY, CDR2 YDSYNSKV. V shed 2 bases, J shed 2 bases, and the junction held 3 bases outside the gene matches. CDR3 protein: CATWDAYYYKKLF. DNA for the CDR3: TGTGCCACCTGGGACGCGTATTATTATAAGAAACTCTTT.

This chain links TRGV3 with TRGJP1. V lost 4 bases, J lost 0 bases, and 2 bases stayed unmatched. There are 14 residues in the CDR3. Germline-derived CDR1 and CDR2 are VTNTFY and YDVSTARD (reference sequence). The CDR3 spells CATWEDTTGWFKIF. The CDR3 DNA is TGTGCCACCTGGGAGGATACCACTGGTTGGTTCAAGATATTT.

The table lists this clone with a few counts. The same CDR3 arises from other DNA sequences in this sample as well. The chain employs TRGV9 and TRGJ1 or TRGJ2. Germline values: CDR1 GITISATS, CDR2 ISYDGTV (reference sequence). After removal of 2 bases from V and 5 bases from J, the junction contained 3 bases not matched to a gene. CDR3 length: 12 amino acids. The CDR3 bases are TGTGCCTTGTGGGAGGCCAATTATAAGAAACTCTTT. Translation: CALWEANYKKLF.

The chain recombines TRGV9 with TRGJP. V was clipped by 4 bases and J by 4 bases; unmatched bases: 7. The germline gives CDR1 GITISATS, CDR2 ISYDGTV (reference sequence). This CDR3 contains 17 residues. This CDR3 is CALWDSGQELGKKIKVF. In DNA form, the CDR3 reads TGTGCCTTGTGGGATTCCGGCCAAGAGTTGGGCAAAAAAATCAAGGTATTT.